The entry below describes one T cell receptor beta chain. Its antigen remains unknown. Some clones are missing from TCRdb's copy, which holds only in-frame ones; the method was immunoSEQ multiplex PCR. The table lists more than 60,000 clones, 90% of them singletons. The ends were cut back, 6 bases at V and 3 bases at J, with 22 bases in the middle. The CDR3 totals 16 residues. The germline gives CDR1 SGHDT, CDR2 YYEEEE. These data originate in a study of graft-versus-host responses after intestinal transplantation. This sequence was found in a human donor who received an intestinal transplant. The gene calls are TRBV5-6 and TRBJ2-7, with a tentative D call TRBD1 (6 bases). The input for sequencing was unstimulated CD8+ T cells sorted from spleen or lymph node cells, taken before intestinal transplant. The CDR3 region is CASIANPGANLYEQYF. For the CDR3, the DNA is TGTGCCAGCATCGCAAATCCAGGGGCAAATCTCTACGAGCAGTACTTC.